The clone carrying this T cell receptor (beta chain) was seen more than once but under ten times. This entry belongs to a study of control samples from healthy donors and cancer patients. Profiled with immunoSEQ multiplex PCR; TCRdb holds only in-frame clones, not every one. The table has fewer than 300,000 clones, more than 65% seen once. This CDR3 has 11 residues. Germline V gene sequence: CDR1 LNHDA, CDR2 SQIVND (reference sequence). The chain is built from TRBV19 and TRBJ1-2, with D hard to call. Sequenced sample: PBMCs. The receptor comes from a woman aged 55-70 years with lung cancer. This CDR3 is CGSWTDYLYTF. Here the CDR3 DNA reads TGTGGAAGTTGGACGGACTACTTATACACCTTC.